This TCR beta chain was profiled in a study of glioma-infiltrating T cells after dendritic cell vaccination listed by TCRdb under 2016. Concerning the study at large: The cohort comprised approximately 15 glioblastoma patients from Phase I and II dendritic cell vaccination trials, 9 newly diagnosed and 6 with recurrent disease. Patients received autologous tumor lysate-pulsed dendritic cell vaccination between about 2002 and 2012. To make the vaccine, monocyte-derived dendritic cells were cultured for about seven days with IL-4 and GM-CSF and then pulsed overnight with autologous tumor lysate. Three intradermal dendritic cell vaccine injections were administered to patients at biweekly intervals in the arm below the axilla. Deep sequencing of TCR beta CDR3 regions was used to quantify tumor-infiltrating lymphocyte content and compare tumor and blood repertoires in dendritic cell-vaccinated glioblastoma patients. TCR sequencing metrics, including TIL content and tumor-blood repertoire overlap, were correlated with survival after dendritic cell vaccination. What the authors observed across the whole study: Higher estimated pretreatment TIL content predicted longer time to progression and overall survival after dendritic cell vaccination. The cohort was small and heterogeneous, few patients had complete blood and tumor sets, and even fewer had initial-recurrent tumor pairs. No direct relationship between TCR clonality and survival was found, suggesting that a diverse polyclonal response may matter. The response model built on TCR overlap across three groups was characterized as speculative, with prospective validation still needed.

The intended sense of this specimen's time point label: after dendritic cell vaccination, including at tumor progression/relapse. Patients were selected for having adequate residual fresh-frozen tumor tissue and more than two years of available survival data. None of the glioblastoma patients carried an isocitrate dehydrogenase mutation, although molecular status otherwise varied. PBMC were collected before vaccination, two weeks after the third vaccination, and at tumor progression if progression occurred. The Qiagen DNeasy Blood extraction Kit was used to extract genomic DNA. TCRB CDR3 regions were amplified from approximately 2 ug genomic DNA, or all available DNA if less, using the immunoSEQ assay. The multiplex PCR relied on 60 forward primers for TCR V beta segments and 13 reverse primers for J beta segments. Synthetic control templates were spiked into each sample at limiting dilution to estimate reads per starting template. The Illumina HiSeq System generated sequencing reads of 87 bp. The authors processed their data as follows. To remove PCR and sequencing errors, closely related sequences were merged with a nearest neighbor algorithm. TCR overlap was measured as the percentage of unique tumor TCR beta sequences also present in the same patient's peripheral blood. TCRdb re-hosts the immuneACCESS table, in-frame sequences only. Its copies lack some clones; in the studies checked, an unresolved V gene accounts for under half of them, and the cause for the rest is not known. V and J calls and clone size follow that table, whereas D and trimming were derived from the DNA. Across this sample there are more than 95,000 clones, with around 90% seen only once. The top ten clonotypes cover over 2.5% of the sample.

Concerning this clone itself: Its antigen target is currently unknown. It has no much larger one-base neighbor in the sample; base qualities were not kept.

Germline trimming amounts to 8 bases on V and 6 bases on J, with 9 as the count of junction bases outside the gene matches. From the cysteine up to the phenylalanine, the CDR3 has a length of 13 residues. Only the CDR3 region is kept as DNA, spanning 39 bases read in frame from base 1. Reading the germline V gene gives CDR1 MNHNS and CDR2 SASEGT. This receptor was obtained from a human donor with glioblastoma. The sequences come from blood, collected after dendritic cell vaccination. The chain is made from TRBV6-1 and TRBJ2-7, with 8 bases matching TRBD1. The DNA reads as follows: TGTGCCAGCCAGCGGACAGGGTCCGGCGAGCAGTACTTC. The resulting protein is CASQRTGSGEQYF.